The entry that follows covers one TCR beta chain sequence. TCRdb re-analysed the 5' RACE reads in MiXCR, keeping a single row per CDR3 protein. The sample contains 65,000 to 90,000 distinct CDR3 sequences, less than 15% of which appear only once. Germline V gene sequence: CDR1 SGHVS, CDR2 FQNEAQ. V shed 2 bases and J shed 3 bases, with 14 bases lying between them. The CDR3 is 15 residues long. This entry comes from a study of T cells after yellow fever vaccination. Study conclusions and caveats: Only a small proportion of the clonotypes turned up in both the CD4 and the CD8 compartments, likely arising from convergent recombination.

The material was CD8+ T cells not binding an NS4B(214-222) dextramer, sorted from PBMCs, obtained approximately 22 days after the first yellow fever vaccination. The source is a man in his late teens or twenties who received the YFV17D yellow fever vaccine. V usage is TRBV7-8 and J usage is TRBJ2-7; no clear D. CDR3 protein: CASSLRASLIYEQYF. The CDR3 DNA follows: TGTGCCAGCAGCTTAAGGGCTAGTTTGATCTACGAGCAGTACTTC.